The clone carrying this TCR beta chain has just one count. Antigen unknown. The CDR3 runs to 12 residues. Trimming took off 10 bases at V and 5 bases at J, with 15 bases between the two ends. CDR1 MNHNS and CDR2 SASEGT come from the germline V gene. The primer mix had 60 Vbeta and 13 Jbeta primers. Clones were sequenced by immunoSEQ multiplex PCR, and TCRdb holds only the in-frame ones, with some missing. In the table there are 95,000 to 110,000 clones, over 60% of which are singletons. The sample belongs to a study of cytomegalovirus exposure and HLA in healthy donors. Study-wide results and caveats: Later analysis placed DRB1 highest and HLA-C lowest in TCR association rates, which differed by HLA locus. In a later analysis, common viral pathogens appeared linked to several of the most significant clusters.

Healthy bone marrow donors made up the donor group. Sample: PBMCs. The sequence came from a man aged 55 to 70 in good health and CMV-seropositive. The chain links TRBV6-1 to TRBJ2-7, with D perhaps TRBD2 (5 bases). The DNA for the CDR3 is TGTGCCACCACGCTCGCGGGCGACGAGCAGTACTTC. It codes for CATTLAGDEQYF.